This T cell receptor beta chain came from a study of blood T cells in healthy people across ages. General study results and limits: Naive T cell percentage showed a strong correlation with TCR beta diversity. TCR beta diversity per million T cells fell roughly linearly with age.

It was with a sample-barcoded 5' primer and a J-beta primer mix that a second PCR of roughly 6 to 12 cycles was run. Researchers report that each sample yielded at least 3 million CDR3-containing paired-end reads. Each CDR3 protein gets one entry after TCRdb re-called the 5' RACE reads with MiXCR. The top ten clones hold about an eighth of a sample with roughly 900,000 distinct CDR3 sequences, about 44% of them seen once. CDR1 and CDR2 from the germline V gene are MDHEN and SYDVKM. The V end was cut by 7 bases, the J end by 6 bases, with 13 bases between. The CDR3 is 12 residues long. About this clonotype: Its target is unknown.

Specimen: blood. The sequence was collected from a young man in good health. The rearrangement links TRBV28 to TRBJ2-7; D ambiguous. CDR3 residues: CASMWGLGEQYF. The CDR3 bases are TGTGCCAGCATGTGGGGTCTGGGCGAGCAGTACTTC.